The 4 T cell receptor beta chains below were found in one sample sequenced in a study of T-cell memory formation after mild COVID-19. TCRdb re-derived calls from the 5' RACE reads in MiXCR, one entry per CDR3 protein. The sample comprises 300,000 to 400,000 distinct CDR3 sequences, roughly 14% of which are singletons, and around a fifth rests with the top ten. The specimen was PBMCs or a T cell subset sorted from them (not recorded which). The origin of the receptors is a man between 18 and 35 years old who had mild COVID-19 (a few samples of this study predate the infection). Cell type and time point are not known.

This clonotype was found many times. The chain carries TRBV7-9 and TRBJ1-5, with D tentatively TRBD1 (5 bases). V lost 5 bases and J lost 9, with 20 bases in between. The CDR3 is 15 residues long. The V gene's germline CDR1 is SEHNR and CDR2 FQNEAQ (reference sequence). The CDR3 nucleotides are TGTGCCAGCAGCGCCGACATCCCGGTGGGGCGGCCCCAGCATTTT. This encodes CASSADIPVGRPQHF.

J is TRBJ2-6 and V is TRBV9, with D hard to call. Looked up from germline, CDR1 is SGDLS and CDR2 is YYNGEE. V was trimmed by 0 bases and J by 0 bases, leaving 10 bases between them. This CDR3 spans 17 amino acids. CDR3 sequence: CASSVVPASSGANVLTF. The CDR3 bases are TGTGCCAGCAGCGTAGTCCCTGCGAGCTCTGGGGCCAACGTCCTGACTTTC.

There are a few counts of this clonotype. This chain links TRBV20-1 with TRBJ2-7; 11 bases map to TRBD2. With V trimmed by 6 bases and J by 2 bases, 3 bases remained unmatched. The CDR3 is 13 amino acids. CDR1 and CDR2 (germline): DFQATT, SNEGSKA (reference sequence). The CDR3 sequence: CSAGTSGAYEQYF. The CDR3 region has the DNA TGCAGTGCCGGGACTAGCGGCGCCTACGAGCAGTACTTC.

The rearrangement joins TRBV19 to TRBJ2-2, with 10 bases aligning to TRBD2. CDR1 and CDR2 from the germline V gene are LNHDA and SQIVND (reference sequence). This CDR3 spans 15 amino acids. V lost 8 bases and J lost 7; bases outside the gene matches: 10. The chain's CDR3 is CASCPSGGAVGELFF. DNA of the CDR3: TGTGCCAGTTGCCCAAGCGGGGGGGCCGTCGGGGAGCTGTTTTTT.